A single sample is the source of the 25 T cell receptor beta chains below, sequenced in a study of CXCR3-negative and CXCR3-positive naive CD8 T cells. Their antigen targets remain unknown. Study findings and constraints: CXCR3-positive naive cells carried more hydrophobic TRB CDR3s than CXCR3-negative ones.

The authors prepared UMI-labeled TRB cDNA libraries by 5' RACE. TCRdb re-called the 5' RACE reads and gives one entry per CDR3 protein, without DNA. Its clone listing holds about 60,000 distinct CDR3 sequences. What was sequenced was naive CXCR3+ CD8+ T cells from blood. Stated subset: CD45RO-CCR7+CD27+CD95- naive CD8+ T cells expressing CXCR3 (TNR3+). These receptors came from a human donor in good health. Some clones in this sample may be carry-over from other donors' samples.

This chain uses TRBV5-1 with TRBJ2-1; TCRdb selects TRBD1, and the lack of DNA leaves this call unchecked. The CDR3 is 15 amino acids. Germline V gene data show CDR1 as SGHRS and CDR2 as YFSETQ. The CDR3 protein is CASSSTGTAYNEQFF.

This chain links TRBV10-3 with TRBJ2-7. This CDR3 spans 13 amino acids. Germline lookup yields CDR1 ENHRY and CDR2 SYGVKD. CDR3 residues: CAISAAVPDEQYF.

This chain uses TRBV7-2 with TRBJ1-1; TCRdb names TRBD1, which stays unverified in the absence of DNA. CDR1 is SGHTA and CDR2 is FQGNSA in the germline V gene. The CDR3 runs to 14 residues. The CDR3 loop is CASSPPPGVGEAFF.

This chain's CDR3 is CASSGDSIRTEAFF. The V call is TRBV5-5, the J call TRBJ1-1; with no DNA, the TCRdb D assignment of TRBD1 cannot be verified. Germline V CDR1 and CDR2: SGHKS, YYEKEE (reference sequence). The CDR3 runs to 14 residues.

J is TRBJ2-7 and V is TRBV14. Germline assignment: CDR1 SGHDN and CDR2 FVKESK. The CDR3 has 15 residues. The CDR3 region is CASSPPFGPPYEQYF.

The chain uses TRBV29-1 and TRBJ2-7; the D call of TRBD2 rests on TCRdb alone, since no DNA is present to check it. This CDR3 region has 14 residues. Per germline, CDR1 SQVTM and CDR2 ANQGSEA. CDR3 sequence: CSVISGGLVYEQYF.

Considering frequency, this clonotype is medium-sized. This chain links TRBV29-1 with TRBJ2-5; no DNA is available, so the TRBD2 call from TCRdb remains unchecked. The CDR3 contains 14 residues. Germline V lookup: CDR1 SQVTM, CDR2 ANQGSEA. CDR3 loop: CSVKGLAGAETQYF.

The J gene is TRBJ2-2, the V gene TRBV6-2 or TRBV6-3. The CDR3 has 14 amino acids. Germline assignment: CDR1 MNHEY and CDR2 SVGEGT. This CDR3 reads CASSYSFGRGELFF.

This sequence joins TRBV20-1 and TRBJ2-7. Germline V lookup: CDR1 DFQATT, CDR2 SNEGSKA (reference sequence). The CDR3 loop spans 13 amino acids. This chain's CDR3 is CSARSLTNYEQYF.

The rearrangement joins TRBV20-1 to TRBJ2-3; the D call from TCRdb, TRBD1, cannot be confirmed without DNA. CDR3 length equals 16 residues. The germline gives CDR1 DFQATT, CDR2 SNEGSKA (reference sequence). The CDR3 region is CSARDPPGTVFHTQYF.

This rearrangement joins TRBV9 to TRBJ2-7; the TRBD1 assignment by TCRdb is unverifiable without DNA. The CDR3 is made up of 14 amino acids. In germline, CDR1 is SGDLS, CDR2 YYNGEE. CDR3 protein: CASSEGQGAYEQYF.

J is TRBJ1-1 and V is TRBV14; the TCRdb call, TRBD1, lacks DNA for checking. The CDR3 has 15 residues. In germline, CDR1 is SGHDN, CDR2 FVKESK. The CDR3 protein is CASSQRDGGVPEAFF.

This chain links TRBV7-9 with TRBJ1-1; TCRdb outputs TRBD1, but without DNA this stays unchecked. This CDR3 has 14 residues. Germline V gene data show CDR1 as SEHNR and CDR2 as FQNEAQ (reference sequence). The CDR3 here is CASSPPGRNTEAFF.

The gene calls are TRBV6-6 and TRBJ2-7. The CDR3 covers 15 residues. Germline V lookup: CDR1 MNHNY, CDR2 SVGAGI (reference sequence). CDR3 sequence: CASRYPDPDPKEQYF.

The rearrangement uses TRBV23-1 and TRBJ1-1; without DNA, the TCRdb call of TRBD1 cannot be checked. TRBV23-1 is sorted into the ORF group, with uncertain function. The CDR3 covers 16 residues. The CDR3 here is CASSQSGTGERSEAFF.

The gene calls are TRBV6-1 and TRBJ2-7; TCRdb designates TRBD1, a call that cannot be tested without DNA. Germline V CDR1 and CDR2: MNHNS, SASEGT. The CDR3 loop spans 14 amino acids. CDR3 sequence reads: CASRHRDGSYEQYF.

The chain is built from TRBV12-3 or TRBV12-4 and TRBJ2-3. This CDR3 spans 15 amino acids. This chain's CDR3 is CASSLSTFSTGTQYF.

The chain is built from TRBV9 and TRBJ1-1; TCRdb names TRBD1, which stays unverified in the absence of DNA. There are 18 residues in the CDR3. CDR1 is SGDLS and CDR2 is YYNGEE in the germline V gene. CDR3 protein: CASSLHPGPGGAGTEAFF.

The V call is TRBV20-1, the J call TRBJ1-1; without DNA, the TCRdb call of TRBD1 cannot be checked. This CDR3 has 14 amino acids. Germline lookup yields CDR1 DFQATT and CDR2 SNEGSKA (reference sequence). Here the CDR3 reads CSARGWGRGTEAFF.

The chain uses TRBV12-3 or TRBV12-4 and TRBJ2-7; without DNA, the TCRdb call of TRBD1 cannot be checked. The CDR3 loop spans 15 amino acids. CDR3: CASSLGGTGSHEQYF.

This rearrangement joins TRBV30 to TRBJ2-7; with no DNA, the TCRdb D assignment of TRBD2 cannot be verified. This CDR3 region has 14 residues. CDR1 is GTSNPN and CDR2 is SVGIG in the germline V gene (reference sequence). CDR3 protein: CAWSLEVLAYEQYF.

The chain uses TRBV7-7 and TRBJ2-1; no DNA is available, so the TRBD1 call from TCRdb remains unchecked. Germline V CDR1 and CDR2: SSHAT, FNYEAQ (reference sequence). The CDR3 is made up of 16 amino acids. The CDR3 loop is CASSLVLGTDNNEQFF.

This chain uses TRBV29-1 with TRBJ2-7; checking the TCRdb D call of TRBD1 is not possible without DNA. The CDR3 has 14 residues. Germline V gene lookup returns CDR1 SQVTM and CDR2 ANQGSEA. The CDR3: CSASTRDTPYEQYF.

The chain is built from TRBV7-8 and TRBJ2-5; TCRdb lists TRBD1, though no DNA is available to test this call. The CDR3 is 15 amino acids. Germline V CDR1 and CDR2: SGHVS, FQNEAQ. This chain's CDR3 is CASSWGQGNQETQYF.

The chain carries TRBV5-6 and TRBJ1-5; TCRdb picks TRBD1, but there is no DNA to check that call. This CDR3 comprises 14 residues. Germline CDR1 is SGHDT and CDR2 is YYEEEE. The CDR3 protein is CASSFGQGSQPQHF.